The sequence of this TCR beta chain was determined in a study of blood T cell repertoires in COVID-19. Generated by immunoSEQ multiplex PCR, the TCRdb table keeps only in-frame clones and is missing some. The sample contains 85,000 or so clones, 90% to 95% of which appear only once. Sequenced: peripheral blood. This TCR came from a human donor with active COVID-19. The donor label of this sample is uncertain.

The CDR3 DNA reads TGCGCCAGCAGCCAAGAGGCAGGGGGCGTCTATGGCTACACCTTC. Its translation: CASSQEAGGVYGYTF. The rearrangement links TRBV4-1 to TRBJ1-2; TRBD1 matches 8 bases. Unmatched junction bases numbered 4, after V lost 0 bases and J lost 4 bases. Germline V gene lookup returns CDR1 MGHRA and CDR2 YSYEKL. The CDR3 contains 15 residues.